The 6 T cell receptor beta chains listed next were all sequenced from one sample in a study of T cells in Graves' hyperthyroidism and ophthalmopathy. From RNA transcripts, TCR beta CDR3 regions were amplified. The HTBI set primed first-round TCR CDR3 RT-PCR. TCRdb processed the multiplex PCR reads anew with MiXCR; each CDR3 protein has one entry. The data contain about 350,000 distinct CDR3 sequences, nearly 15% of them singletons. Specimen: blood. The receptors here all came from a woman aged 60-75 years with Graves' ophthalmopathy.

The chain couples TRBV28 to TRBJ2-7; 12 nucleotides match TRBD2. Per germline, CDR1 MDHEN and CDR2 SYDVKM. The J segment lost 6 bases and the V segment lost 8 bases, leaving 5 bases of the junction unmatched. CDR3 length: 13 residues. CDR3 nucleotides: TGTGCCAGCTATGGGACTAGCGGGCCCGAGCAGTACTTC. Encoded protein: CASYGTSGPEQYF.

This clonotype was observed at least ten times. The chain recombines TRBV28 with TRBJ2-1; 8 bases map to TRBD1. CDR1 MDHEN and CDR2 SYDVKM come from the germline V gene. This CDR3 spans 14 amino acids. After removal of 4 bases from V and 8 bases from J, the junction contained 7 bases not matched to a gene. CDR3: CASSSGQGGDEQFF. For the CDR3, the DNA is TGTGCCAGCAGTTCTGGACAGGGCGGGGATGAGCAGTTCTTC.

This clonotype has just a few counts. V is TRBV7-3 and J is TRBJ1-5, with 7 bases lining up with TRBD1. CDR1 SGHTA and CDR2 FQGTGA come from the germline V gene. Losses at the gene ends were 2 bases for V and 4 bases for J; bases not matched to a gene: 5. The CDR3 extends over 15 amino acids. CDR3 sequence (DNA): TGTGCCAGCAGCTTAGGACAGGCCAAAAATCAGCCCCAGCATTTT. It encodes CASSLGQAKNQPQHF.

This clonotype was counted at least ten times. This rearrangement joins TRBV11-2 to TRBJ2-1; D may be TRBD1 (5 bases). Trimming removed 1 base from V and 5 bases from J, with 12 bases in between. The CDR3 is 15 amino acids. Germline V gene lookup returns CDR1 SGHAT and CDR2 FQNNGV. Here the CDR3 DNA reads TGTGCCAGCAGCTTAGGCCAGGGATTGAACAATGAGCAGTTCTTC. Translation: CASSLGQGLNNEQFF.

This clonotype was seen more than once but under ten times. The V and J genes are TRBV20-1 and TRBJ2-1, with D tentatively TRBD2 (6 bases). There are 12 residues in the CDR3. Germline V lookup: CDR1 DFQATT, CDR2 SNEGSKA (reference sequence). The germline V and J ends were trimmed by 3 bases and 7 bases, with 10 bases remaining between them. For the CDR3, the DNA is TGCAGTGCTAGGGGAGGCGGGAATGAGCAGTTCTTC. Translating gives CSARGGGNEQFF.

Ten or more counts support this clonotype. V gene TRBV30 combines with J gene TRBJ2-7; TRBD2 matches at 10 bases. This CDR3 comprises 13 residues. Looked up from germline, CDR1 is GTSNPN and CDR2 is SVGIG (reference sequence). Trimming took 4 bases from V and 6 from J; bases not matched to a gene: 6. This chain's CDR3 is CAWTGLARREQYF. The CDR3 DNA sequence: TGTGCCTGGACGGGACTAGCGCGTCGCGAGCAGTACTTC.